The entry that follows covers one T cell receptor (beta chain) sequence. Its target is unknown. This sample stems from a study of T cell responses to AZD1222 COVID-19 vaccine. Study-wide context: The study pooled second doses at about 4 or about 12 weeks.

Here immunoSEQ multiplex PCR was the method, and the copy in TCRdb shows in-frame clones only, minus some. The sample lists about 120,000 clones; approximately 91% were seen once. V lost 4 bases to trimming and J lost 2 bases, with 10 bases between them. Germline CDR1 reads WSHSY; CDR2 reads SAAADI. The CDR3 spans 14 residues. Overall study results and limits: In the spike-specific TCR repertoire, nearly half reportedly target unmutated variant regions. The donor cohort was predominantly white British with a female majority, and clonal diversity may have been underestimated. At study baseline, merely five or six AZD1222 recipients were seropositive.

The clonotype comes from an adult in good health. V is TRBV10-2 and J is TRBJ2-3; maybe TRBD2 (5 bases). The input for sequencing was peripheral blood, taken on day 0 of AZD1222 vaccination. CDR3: CASSVRGSTDTQYF. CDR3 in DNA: TGCGCCAGCAGTGTCCGGGGTTCCACAGATACGCAGTATTTT.